This passage covers 32 T cell receptor beta chains from one sample sequenced in a study of blood T cells in healthy people across ages. Combining a sample-barcoded 5' primer with a J-beta primer mix, a second PCR ran for 7 to 11 cycles. Via MiXCR, TCRdb re-called the 5' RACE reads, giving one row per CDR3 protein. The repertoire has around 780,000 distinct CDR3 sequences, 20% to 30% of them found once; the top ten carry 3%. The sample also formed part of further work on T cells of mothers and their children.

What was sequenced was blood. The receptors derive from a boy between 10 and 17 years old in good health.

This clonotype occurred a few times. This CDR3 reads CASSLGHEGTQYF. CDR3 DNA: TGTGCCAGCAGTTTAGGACATGAGGGGACCCAGTACTTC. The genes are TRBV12-3 or TRBV12-4 and TRBJ2-5, with D perhaps matching TRBD2 (5 bases). The CDR3 totals 13 residues. Trimming stripped 1 base from V and 7 bases from J, with 10 bases between.

This clonotype turned up a few times. This sequence joins TRBV12-5 and TRBJ1-2; the D is unclear. Germline values: CDR1 LGHNT, CDR2 FRNRAP. The length of the CDR3 is 14 residues. V lost 3 bases and J 4 bases, leaving 12 bases between the germline ends. CDR3 loop: CASGFSPEIYGYTF. The CDR3 region has the DNA TGTGCTAGTGGTTTTTCCCCTGAGATCTATGGCTACACCTTC.

The gene calls are TRBV12-3 or TRBV12-4 and TRBJ1-2; the D is unclear. Between the trimmed V and J ends, which lost 5 bases and 4 bases, there was a span of 17 bases. CDR3 length equals 15 residues. The chain's CDR3 is CASSPWRAKSYGYTF. The CDR3 DNA reads TGTGCCAGCAGTCCCTGGAGGGCCAAGTCCTATGGCTACACCTTC.

The chain couples TRBV14 to TRBJ2-7, with D perhaps matching TRBD1 (6 bases). The length of the CDR3 is 15 residues. Germline V gives CDR1 SGHDN, CDR2 FVKESK. V shed 1 base and J shed 5 bases, with 15 bases lying between them. CDR3 sequence (DNA): TGTGCCAGCAGCCAAGTGTACAGGGAACGCCACGAGCAGTACTTC. As protein: CASSQVYRERHEQYF.

For this clonotype: The junction shows a germline mismatch at one end, possibly a read error. The V gene is TRBV5-6, the J gene TRBJ1-1; D remains ambiguous. The germline V gene encodes CDR1 SGHDT and CDR2 YYEEEE. The CDR3 length is 13 residues. DNA for the CDR3: TGTGTCAGCAGCTTGTCTTGGAACACTGAAGCTTTCTTT. This translates into CVSSLSWNTEAFF.

There are a few counts of this clonotype. This sequence joins TRBV29-1 and TRBJ2-1; no clear D gene. V was trimmed by 4 bases and J by 6 bases, leaving 4 bases between them. This CDR3 is 10 amino acids long. Germline lookup yields CDR1 SQVTM and CDR2 ANQGSEA. This CDR3 is CSVGANEQFF. CDR3 coding DNA: TGCAGCGTTGGGGCCAATGAGCAGTTCTTC.

The chain recombines TRBV2 with TRBJ2-5; 12 bases fit TRBD2. Germline V gene lookup returns CDR1 SNHLY and CDR2 FYNNEI. Trimming at V came to 8 bases and at J to 0 bases, leaving 16 bases not matched to a gene. The CDR3 has 19 residues. In DNA form, the CDR3 reads TGTGCCAGCGCCCGCCTCAAACTAGCGGGGGGTCTGCACCAAGAGACCCAGTACTTC. Residues: CASARLKLAGGLHQETQYF.

This clonotype was detected a few times. The chain joins TRBV9 to TRBJ2-1; weak D call: TRBD2 (5 bases). Germline assignment: CDR1 SGDLS and CDR2 YYNGEE. V was shortened by 4 bases and J by 3 bases, with 11 bases between the two germline ends. The CDR3 contains 14 residues. As DNA, the CDR3 is TGTGCCAGCAGCAGACGGACTGGCTACAATGAGCAGTTCTTC. Its protein product is CASSRRTGYNEQFF. Filled out from reference TRBV9 and TRBJ2-1, the complete variable domain reads DSGVTQTPKHLITATGQRVTLRCSPRSGDLSVYWYQQSLDQGLQFLIQYYNGEERAKGNILERFSAQQFPDLHSELNLSSLELGDSALYFCASSRRTGYNEQFFGPGTRLTVL.

The V gene is TRBV7-8, the J gene TRBJ2-7; 9 bases match TRBD2. Germline V gives CDR1 SGHVS, CDR2 FQNEAQ. Unmatched junction bases numbered 8, after V lost 6 bases and J lost 2 bases. The CDR3 covers 15 residues. The CDR3 nucleotides are TGTGCCAGCAGGAAAAATAGCGGGGGAGCCTACGAGCAGTACTTC. Protein sequence: CASRKNSGGAYEQYF. Based on the CDR3 plus reference TRBV7-8 and TRBJ2-7, the full variable domain is GAGVSQSPRYKVAKRGQDVALRCDPISGHVSLFWYQQALGQGPEFLTYFQNEAQLDKSGLPSDRFFAERPEGSVSTLKIQRTQQEDSAVYLCASRKNSGGAYEQYFGPGTRLTVT.

This clonotype was seen more than once but under ten times. This sequence joins TRBV11-2 and TRBJ2-7; no clear D gene. The CDR3 consists of 11 residues. The V and J ends lost 4 bases and 6 bases respectively, with 7 bases between them. The germline gives CDR1 SGHAT, CDR2 FQNNGV. The CDR3, as DNA: TGTGCCAGCAGCTCCGTACGCGAGCAGTACTTC. It translates to CASSSVREQYF.

The rearrangement links TRBV20-1 to TRBJ2-5, with a weak D call TRBD2 (5 bases). V was trimmed by 4 bases and J by 1 base, leaving 16 bases between them. This CDR3 contains 15 residues. Germline assignment: CDR1 DFQATT and CDR2 SNEGSKA (reference sequence). This CDR3 reads CSAIPLASFQETQYF. The CDR3 DNA sequence: TGCAGTGCTATCCCCCTAGCCTCCTTCCAAGAGACCCAGTACTTC.

The chain combines TRBV7-2 with TRBJ2-5; D is unresolved. V was clipped by 4 bases and J by 5 bases, with 14 bases between them. CDR1 is SGHTA and CDR2 is FQGNSA in the germline V gene. The length of the CDR3 is 14 residues. CDR3 sequence (DNA): TGTGCCAGCAGCTCGGGCCTCGAAGTGGAGACCCAGTACTTC. The encoded protein is CASSSGLEVETQYF.

In its sample, this clonotype was seen a few times. This chain uses TRBV13 with TRBJ1-2; D is undetermined. There are 13 residues in the CDR3. From germline, CDR1 is PRHDT and CDR2 FYEKMQ (reference sequence). The V end lost 5 bases, the J end lost 7 bases, and 14 bases lay between the germline ends. CDR3 region: CASSPRNGAGYTF. As DNA, the CDR3 is TGTGCCAGCAGCCCCCGCAATGGTGCTGGCTACACCTTC.

The chain recombines TRBV15 with TRBJ2-7; the match to TRBD1 covers 11 bases. The CDR3 runs 15 residues. With 4 bases clipped from V and 3 bases from J, the junction kept 5 bases outside the gene matches. Germline values: CDR1 LNHNV, CDR2 YYDKDF (reference sequence). DNA of the CDR3: TGTGCCACCAGCAAATTCGGGACAGGGGGCTACGAGCAGTACTTC. This translates into CATSKFGTGGYEQYF.

This clonotype was seen a few times. This rearrangement joins TRBV29-1 to TRBJ1-5, with TRBD1 matching over 8 bases. The CDR3 is made up of 13 amino acids. The V gene's germline CDR1 is SQVTM and CDR2 ANQGSEA. Germline trimming cut 5 bases from V and 3 bases from J; bases unmatched to any gene: 3. CDR3 DNA: TGCAGCGTTAGGACAGGGACCAATCAGCCCCAGCATTTT. Its translation is CSVRTGTNQPQHF.

This chain uses TRBV6-2 or TRBV6-3 with TRBJ2-1; 7 nucleotides agree with TRBD1. J gave up 8 bases and V 10 bases, and 11 bases lay outside the gene matches. Germline lookup yields CDR1 MNHEY and CDR2 SVGEGT. This CDR3 spans 13 amino acids. As DNA, the CDR3 is TGTGCCACCAAGGACAGGTTTCTCGATGAGCAGTTCTTC. It is translated as CATKDRFLDEQFF.

This rearrangement joins TRBV6-5 to TRBJ2-1; 7 positions match TRBD1. With V trimmed by 5 bases and J by 6 bases, 7 bases remained unmatched. Germline CDR1 and CDR2: MNHEY and SVGAGI. This CDR3 comprises 14 residues. The CDR3 is CASSRGQKTNEQFF. The CDR3 bases are TGTGCCAGCAGTAGGGGACAGAAAACCAATGAGCAGTTCTTC.

CDR3 in amino acids: CASSLAGSRGTQYF. CDR3 sequence (DNA): TGTGCCAGCAGTCTCGCCGGGAGTCGGGGGACCCAGTACTTC. The genes are TRBV12-3 or TRBV12-4 and TRBJ2-5, with D possibly TRBD2 on 6 matching bases. V lost 5 bases, J lost 7 bases, and 17 bases lay in between. This CDR3 spans 14 amino acids.

A few counts support this clonotype. V usage is TRBV27 and J usage is TRBJ2-5; 11 bases agree with TRBD2. V lost 4 bases and J lost 4; bases outside the gene matches: 8. CDR3 length equals 16 residues. Germline values: CDR1 MNHEY, CDR2 SMNVEV (reference sequence). The CDR3: CASSSLAGGARETQYF. CDR3 sequence (DNA): TGTGCCAGCAGTTCTCTAGCGGGGGGCGCCCGAGAGACCCAGTACTTC.

This clonotype has a handful of counts. The chain couples TRBV20-1 to TRBJ2-3, with D maybe TRBD1 (6 bases). This CDR3 has 12 residues. Germline V CDR1 and CDR2: DFQATT, SNEGSKA (reference sequence). Trimming left V 7 bases short and J 4 bases short, with 12 bases between. CDR3 in amino acids: CSGQASADTQYF. The CDR3 coding sequence is TGCAGTGGACAGGCCTCGGCAGATACGCAGTATTTT.

The V and J genes are TRBV12-3 or TRBV12-4 and TRBJ2-5, with 9 bases lining up with TRBD1. The DNA end is a closer match to TRBJ2-7, so the J assignment may be wrong. There are 15 residues in the CDR3. The CDR3 protein is CASSFTDRGTYEQYF. The CDR3 nucleotides read TGTGCCAGCAGTTTTACGGACAGGGGAACCTACGAGCAGTACTTC.

This clonotype was observed a few times. The chain couples TRBV7-3 to TRBJ1-5; TRBD1 might be the D (5 bases). The CDR3 is 13 amino acids. The V gene's germline CDR1 is SGHTA and CDR2 FQGTGA. Between the trimmed V and J ends, which lost 3 bases and 7 bases, there was a span of 10 bases. The DNA for the CDR3 is TGTGCCAGCAGCTTGTCGGGGGGGCAGCCCCAGCATTTT. As protein: CASSLSGGQPQHF.

The chain joins TRBV7-8 to TRBJ2-3; tentatively, D is TRBD2 (6 bases). V shed 3 bases and J shed 8 bases, with 18 bases lying between them. This CDR3 is built from 15 residues. Germline V CDR1 and CDR2: SGHVS, FQNEAQ. As DNA, the CDR3 is TGTGCCAGCAGCTTCCGAAGGGACTCCCGGGGTACGCAGTATTTT. It codes for CASSFRRDSRGTQYF.

In DNA, the CDR3 is TGTGCCAGCAGTTTCCGCCAGGGCCGCTCTGGAAACACCATATATTTT. Protein: CASSFRQGRSGNTIYF. V usage is TRBV12-3 or TRBV12-4 and J usage is TRBJ1-3, with a possible D match to TRBD1 (5 bases). The CDR3 consists of 16 residues. V lost 3 bases and J lost 0, with 12 bases in between.

V and J are TRBV2 and TRBJ1-2; tentative D call: TRBD1 (6 bases). Trimming cost V 3 bases and J 8 bases, with 19 bases left between them. The CDR3 runs 15 residues. Per germline, CDR1 SNHLY and CDR2 FYNNEI. The CDR3 region is CASSETGQTQVGYTF. For the CDR3, the DNA is TGTGCCAGCAGTGAGACAGGCCAAACCCAAGTCGGCTACACCTTC.

The chain carries TRBV3-1 and TRBJ2-5; D gene unclear. The J call may be wrong; the DNA end is better matched by TRBJ2-1. Looked up from germline, CDR1 is LGHDT and CDR2 is YNNKEL (reference sequence). CDR3 size: 13 residues. The CDR3 DNA follows: TGTGCCAGCAGCCAAGGTCCCCAGGATGAGCAGTTCTTC. It yields the protein CASSQGPQDEQFF.

This chain connects TRBV2 to TRBJ2-3; D call uncertain. CDR3 length equals 13 residues. Between the trimmed V and J ends, which lost 7 bases and 5 bases, there was a span of 13 bases. Germline V gene data show CDR1 as SNHLY and CDR2 as FYNNEI. The CDR3, as DNA: TGTGCCAGCAAGTTTCCGAACCGAGATACGCAGTATTTT. Protein: CASKFPNRDTQYF.

The chain recombines TRBV27 with TRBJ2-3, with 10 bases identical to TRBD1. J was trimmed by 3 bases and V by 8 bases; bases with no gene match: 8. The CDR3 spans 15 residues. Germline V lookup: CDR1 MNHEY, CDR2 SMNVEV (reference sequence). Here the CDR3 DNA reads TGTGCCAGCGGGCGACAGGGGGCATTGACAGATACGCAGTATTTT. It yields the protein CASGRQGALTDTQYF.

The chain combines TRBV5-1 with TRBJ2-5; D perhaps matches TRBD1 (6 bases). The end of the DNA is better explained by TRBJ2-7, so the J call may be wrong. The CDR3 consists of 14 residues. From germline, CDR1 is SGHRS and CDR2 YFSETQ. CDR3 coding DNA: TGCGCCAGCAGCTTGGAAGGACAGCTCTACGAGCAGTACTTC. This translates into CASSLEGQLYEQYF.

This clonotype was counted between two and nine times. The chain is built from TRBV7-3 and TRBJ2-3; either TRBD1 or TRBD2 may supply D (5 bases each). Germline V gene data show CDR1 as SGHTA and CDR2 as FQGTGA. This CDR3 region has 18 residues. V was shortened by 2 bases and J by 5 bases, with 23 bases between the two germline ends. The CDR3 sequence: CASSLGGSATYSGDTQYF. In DNA, the CDR3 is TGTGCCAGCAGCTTAGGGGGTAGCGCTACCTACTCGGGAGATACGCAGTATTTT.

This clonotype was seen only a few times. The chain recombines TRBV27 with TRBJ2-7; 8 bases match TRBD1. V dropped 1 base and J dropped 7; count of bases not matched to a gene: 12. Germline CDR1 MNHEY, CDR2 SMNVEV (reference sequence). This CDR3 is 16 amino acids long. The CDR3 nucleotides read TGTGCCAGCAGTTTATTGGCCGGCAGGGGGCTCGATGAGCAGTACTTC. The encoded protein is CASSLLAGRGLDEQYF.

Only a few counts were recorded for this clonotype. V is TRBV28 and J is TRBJ2-7, with 10 bases that match TRBD1. This CDR3 comprises 13 residues. J gave up 5 bases and V 5 bases, and 3 bases lay outside the gene matches. Germline V lookup: CDR1 MDHEN, CDR2 SYDVKM. CDR3 DNA: TGTGCCAGCAGTCGACAGGGGGCGGACGAGCAGTACTTC. It encodes CASSRQGADEQYF.